This paragraph covers one T cell receptor (beta chain) sequence. How the authors handled the data: Using reference gene primer amplification, nucleated cell counts were estimated. Profiling relied on immunoSEQ multiplex PCR, and the TCRdb table lists in-frame clones only, not all of them. The V and J calls and clone size were taken over from that table, and D and trimming were inferred from the DNA. The table has 75,000 to 100,000 clones, 82% seen once; the top ten hold approximately 6.8%. This entry is derived from a study of blood T cell repertoires in COVID-19. Overall study context: Acute and convalescent COVID-19 samples came from the United States, Italy and Spain. T cells, B-cell-depleted T cells, or PBMCs supplied cDNA or gDNA.

The germline gives CDR1 SGDLS, CDR2 YYNGEE. This CDR3 has 15 amino acids. Trimming pared 4 bases from V and 6 bases from J, leaving 14 bases between. The rearrangement uses TRBV9 and TRBJ1-6, with D hard to call. This sequence originates from a man aged 45 to 65 with active or convalescent COVID-19. Sequencing was done on a sample of peripheral blood. CDR3 loop: CASSRLEGGNSPLHF. The DNA for the CDR3 is TGTGCCAGCAGCCGTCTGGAGGGCGGTAATTCACCCCTCCACTTT.